This T cell receptor beta chain was recorded in a study of T cells in Graves' hyperthyroidism and ophthalmopathy. TCR beta CDR3 sequences were amplified from RNA transcripts. HTBI primers were employed in a first-round RT-PCR of the TCR CDR3. Via MiXCR, TCRdb re-called the multiplex PCR reads, giving one row per CDR3 protein. Of 620,000 or so distinct CDR3 sequences listed, roughly 15% are singletons. PBMCs were obtained from about 10 ml fresh peripheral blood. With regard to this clonotype: A junction boundary mismatches the germline segment, possibly from a read error.

The length of the CDR3 is 16 residues. From germline, CDR1 is MNHEY and CDR2 SMNVEV (reference sequence). This clonotype was sampled from a woman between 50 and 59 years old with Graves' ophthalmopathy. The chain carries TRBV27 and TRBJ1-6; 9 positions match TRBD1. The sequencing sample was made of blood. The CDR3 protein is CASNLRDRVLNSPLHF. CDR3 nucleotide sequence: TGTGCCAGCAATTTACGGGACAGGGTCTTGAATTCACCCCTCCACTTT.